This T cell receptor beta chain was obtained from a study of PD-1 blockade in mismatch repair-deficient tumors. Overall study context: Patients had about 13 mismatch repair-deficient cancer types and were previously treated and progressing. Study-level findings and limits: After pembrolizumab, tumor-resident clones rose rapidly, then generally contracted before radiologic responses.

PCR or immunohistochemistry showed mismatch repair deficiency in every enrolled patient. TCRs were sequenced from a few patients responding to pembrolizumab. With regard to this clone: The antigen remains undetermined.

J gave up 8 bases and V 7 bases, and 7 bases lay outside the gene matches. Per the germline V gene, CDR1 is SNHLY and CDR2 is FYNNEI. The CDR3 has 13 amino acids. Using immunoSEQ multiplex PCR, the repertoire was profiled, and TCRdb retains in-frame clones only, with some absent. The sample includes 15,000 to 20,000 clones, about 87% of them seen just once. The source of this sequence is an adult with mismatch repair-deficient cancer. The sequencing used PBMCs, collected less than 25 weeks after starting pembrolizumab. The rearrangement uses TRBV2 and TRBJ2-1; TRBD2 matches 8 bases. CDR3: CASKSGRFDEQFF. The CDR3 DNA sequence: TGTGCCAGCAAGAGCGGGAGATTCGATGAGCAGTTCTTC.